Following are 27 T cell receptor beta chains from one sample sequenced in a study of blood T cell repertoires in COVID-19. Repertoires were generated with immunoSEQ multiplex PCR, while TCRdb's copy carries only in-frame clones and drops some. The sample holds under 80,000 clones; roughly nine tenths are singletons and the top ten take 4.4%. Sequencing was carried out using peripheral blood. These receptors all come from a man aged 50 or older with active COVID-19.

V gene TRBV29-1 combines with J gene TRBJ2-1, with a tentative D call TRBD2 (5 bases). The V gene's germline CDR1 is SQVTM and CDR2 ANQGSEA. There are 13 residues in the CDR3. V was trimmed by 7 bases and J by 7 bases, leaving 17 bases between them. CDR3 sequence reads: CSGRGGSVNEQFF. Written as DNA, the CDR3 is TGCAGCGGGCGCGGAGGCTCGGTGAATGAGCAGTTCTTC.

V gene TRBV5-1 combines with J gene TRBJ2-1; weak D call: TRBD1 (5 bases). Germline lookup yields CDR1 SGHRS and CDR2 YFSETQ. This CDR3 contains 15 residues. The V and J ends lost 2 bases and 6 bases respectively, with 15 bases between them. The CDR3 sequence is CASSFLGVFFNEQFF. The CDR3 DNA follows: TGCGCCAGCAGCTTTCTAGGGGTATTCTTCAATGAGCAGTTCTTC.

The chain employs TRBV10-3 and TRBJ2-5; maybe TRBD2 (6 bases). Trimming shortened V by 11 bases and J by 1 base, and 20 bases separated the two germline ends. CDR1 and CDR2 (germline): ENHRY, SYGVKD. CDR3 length: 15 residues. The CDR3 loop reads CAAGSGGNSQETQYF. CDR3 DNA: TGTGCCGCTGGCTCTGGGGGGAATAGCCAAGAGACCCAGTACTTC.

This clone turned up a few times. The rearrangement uses TRBV10-3 and TRBJ2-7; 7 bases agree with TRBD2. Germline V gives CDR1 ENHRY, CDR2 SYGVKD. J was trimmed by 3 bases and V by 10 bases; bases with no gene match: 9. CDR3 length: 13 amino acids. The CDR3 sequence is CATGAGANYEQYF. As DNA, the CDR3 is TGTGCCACTGGCGCGGGAGCCAACTACGAGCAGTACTTC.

The gene calls are TRBV6-5 and TRBJ1-5; D remains ambiguous. The CDR3 runs to 13 residues. Germline lookup yields CDR1 MNHEY and CDR2 SVGAGI. The V end lost 6 bases, the J end lost 3 bases, and 9 bases lay between the germline ends. This CDR3 is CASSGGYNQPQHF. The CDR3, as DNA: TGTGCCAGCAGCGGTGGTTACAATCAGCCCCAGCATTTT.

This chain uses TRBV6-2 or TRBV6-3 with TRBJ2-1; 9 positions agree with TRBD2. CDR3 length: 16 amino acids. With V trimmed by 4 bases and J by 10 bases, 14 bases remained unmatched. Germline lookup yields CDR1 MNHEY and CDR2 SVGEGT. The CDR3: CASSSLPASGIGEQFF. CDR3 sequence (DNA): TGTGCCAGCAGTTCCCTGCCTGCTAGCGGGATCGGGGAGCAGTTCTTC.

The J gene is TRBJ2-4, the V gene TRBV6-5; 9 nucleotides agree with TRBD1. V gave up 5 bases and J gave up 9 bases; unmatched junction bases: 5. Per germline, CDR1 MNHEY and CDR2 SVGAGI. The CDR3 totals 13 residues. CDR3 coding DNA: TGTGCCAGCAGTACGGACAGGGGCGGCATTCAGTACTTC. Its protein is CASSTDRGGIQYF.

The chain joins TRBV5-8 to TRBJ1-6; possible D gene TRBD1, 5 bases. The germline V gene has CDR1 SGHTS and CDR2 YDEGEE. Trimming took 1 base from V and 7 from J, leaving 9 bases between them. This CDR3 comprises 14 residues. In DNA form, the CDR3 reads TGTGCCAGCAGCTTGAACAGGAAAAATTCACCCCTCCACTTT. As protein: CASSLNRKNSPLHF.

This chain connects TRBV7-9 to TRBJ1-5; TRBD1 agrees at 7 bases. Germline trimming cut 4 bases from V and 7 bases from J; bases unmatched to any gene: 1. The V gene's germline CDR1 is SEHNR and CDR2 FQNEAQ (reference sequence). This CDR3 is built from 12 residues. As DNA, the CDR3 is TGTGCCAGCAGCTCAGGGGGACAGCCCCAGCATTTT. It encodes CASSSGGQPQHF.

The V gene is TRBV11-3, the J gene TRBJ1-6, with unresolved D. This CDR3 has 13 residues. V lost 1 base, J lost 10 bases, and 8 bases lay in between. From germline, CDR1 is SGHNT and CDR2 YENEEA. The CDR3, as DNA: TGTGCCAGCAGCTTAGCCGAGGGATCACCCCTCCACTTT. It encodes CASSLAEGSPLHF.

The chain combines TRBV6-5 with TRBJ2-7; weak D call: TRBD2 (6 bases). Per the germline V gene, CDR1 is MNHEY and CDR2 is SVGAGI. There are 12 residues in the CDR3. Trimming took off 6 bases at V and 9 bases at J, with 15 bases between the two ends. DNA of the CDR3: TGTGCCAGCAGAAGAGCTGGGGGGACGCAGTACTTC. Amino acids: CASRRAGGTQYF.

The CDR3 loop is CASSQVADRVGGREKLFF. In DNA, the CDR3 is TGCGCCAGCAGCCAAGTTGCGGACAGGGTCGGAGGGCGTGAAAAACTGTTTTTT. This chain connects TRBV4-3 to TRBJ1-4, with 8 bases lining up with TRBD1. The germline V gene encodes CDR1 LGHNA and CDR2 YSLEER. V trimming: 1 base; J trimming: 7 bases; junction bases outside the gene matches: 14. The CDR3 has 18 amino acids.

The genes are TRBV7-3 and TRBJ2-1; TRBD2 agrees at 8 bases. Germline V gives CDR1 SGHTA, CDR2 FQGTGA. This CDR3 spans 16 amino acids. The junction had 10 bases not matched to a gene; V was cut back by 2 bases and J by 7 bases. Here the CDR3 DNA reads TGTGCCAGCAGCTTAGGGGCCGGGGGGGCCGCAAATGAGCAGTTCTTC. It is translated as CASSLGAGGAANEQFF.

This clone was counted only a few times. This chain joins TRBV21-1 and TRBJ2-7; the table's D call TRBD1 went unverified against the DNA. TRBV21-1 is flagged as a pseudogene. CDR3 length: 19 residues. The CDR3 here is CASSIPGTGGSLISYEQYF. The CDR3 DNA sequence: TGTGCCAGCAGCATACCCGGGACAGGGGGTTCCCTTATCTCCTACGAGCAGTACTTC.

The rearrangement joins TRBV7-8 to TRBJ2-1; TRBD2 is a possible D gene (6 bases). V shed 5 bases and J shed 2 bases, with 16 bases lying between them. Germline V gene lookup returns CDR1 SGHVS and CDR2 FQNEAQ. This CDR3 has 16 amino acids. The DNA of the CDR3 is TGTGCCAGCAGCCGACTGGGGCGGGGTGCCTACAATGAGCAGTTCTTC. This gives the protein CASSRLGRGAYNEQFF.

This clone was found a few times. V and J are TRBV6-2 or TRBV6-3 and TRBJ1-1; weak D call: TRBD1 (5 bases). Trimming left V 2 bases short and J 5 bases short, with 18 bases between. The CDR3 runs 16 residues. CDR1 and CDR2 (germline): MNHEY, SVGEGT. This CDR3 reads CASSYRKGFERTEAFF. In DNA form, the CDR3 reads TGTGCCAGCAGTTACCGTAAGGGGTTTGAGCGAACTGAAGCTTTCTTT.

V and J are TRBV13 and TRBJ2-6; 11 nucleotides align to TRBD1. The CDR3 is 19 residues long. V shed 2 bases, J shed 1 base, and the junction held 7 bases outside the gene matches. Germline assignment: CDR1 PRHDT and CDR2 FYEKMQ (reference sequence). CDR3 in DNA: TGTGCCAGCAGCTTATACGGACAGGGGGCTAGATCTGGGGCCAACGTCCTGACTTTC. As protein: CASSLYGQGARSGANVLTF.

The sample holds a few counts of this clone. This chain uses TRBV2 with TRBJ1-3; no reliable D call. There are 13 residues in the CDR3. Germline assignment: CDR1 SNHLY and CDR2 FYNNEI. V lost 8 bases, J lost 4 bases, and 12 bases lay in between. CDR3 DNA: TGTGCCAGCGGTTCATGGGAGGGAAACACCATATATTTT. Translation gives CASGSWEGNTIYF.

The rearrangement links TRBV5-1 to TRBJ2-7, with D possibly matching TRBD1 (6 bases). V lost 7 bases to trimming and J lost 0 bases, with 8 bases between them. Per germline, CDR1 SGHRS and CDR2 YFSETQ. CDR3 length: 12 residues. Here the CDR3 reads CASGDNSYEQYF. CDR3 bases: TGCGCCAGCGGGGACAACTCCTACGAGCAGTACTTC.

The genes are TRBV4-2 and TRBJ2-7; 9 positions agree with TRBD1. This CDR3 comprises 16 residues. Germline-derived CDR1 and CDR2 are LGHNA and YNFKEQ. Losses at the gene ends were 4 bases for V and 3 bases for J; bases not matched to a gene: 10. This chain's CDR3 is CASSLRVGQGGYEQYF. DNA of the CDR3: TGTGCCAGCAGCCTTCGCGTGGGACAGGGAGGCTACGAGCAGTACTTC.

CDR3: CASSPRGRGGELFF. The CDR3 DNA reads as TGTGCCAGCAGTCCGCGGGGAAGGGGCGGGGAGCTGTTTTTT. The chain links TRBV28 to TRBJ2-2, with a tentative D call TRBD2 (6 bases). V lost 5 bases and J 7 bases, leaving 14 bases between the germline ends. The length of the CDR3 is 14 residues. Looked up from germline, CDR1 is MDHEN and CDR2 is SYDVKM.

The CDR3 nucleotides read TGTGCCAGCAGTGCGCTCCGGTCGAGCTCTCACGAGCAGTACTTC. It encodes CASSALRSSSHEQYF. The V gene is TRBV27, the J gene TRBJ2-7; D is unresolved. The CDR3 runs 15 residues. With 5 bases removed from V and 5 bases from J, the gap between germline ends came to 19 bases. Germline V gives CDR1 MNHEY, CDR2 SMNVEV (reference sequence).

The V call is TRBV5-4, the J call TRBJ2-2; D is ambiguous. The CDR3 loop spans 15 amino acids. Germline CDR1 is SGHNT and CDR2 is YYREEE (reference sequence). Deletions cut 4 bases from V and 4 bases from J, with 14 bases between. CDR3: CASSTRVSTTGELFF. In DNA, the CDR3 is TGTGCCAGCAGCACCCGGGTCTCAACCACCGGGGAGCTGTTTTTT.

The chain recombines TRBV6-2 or TRBV6-3 with TRBJ2-7; 10 bases line up with TRBD1. The CDR3 consists of 14 residues. V dropped 6 bases and J dropped 0; count of bases not matched to a gene: 2. Per the germline V gene, CDR1 is MNHEY and CDR2 is SVGEGT. The CDR3 bases are TGTGCCAGCAGCCGGGACAGGGGCTCCTACGAGCAGTACTTC. This encodes CASSRDRGSYEQYF.

This rearrangement joins TRBV2 to TRBJ2-7; 8 nucleotides line up with TRBD1. CDR3 length: 14 residues. V shed 5 bases and J 0 bases; nucleotides not matched to a gene: 3. The germline V gene encodes CDR1 SNHLY and CDR2 FYNNEI. The CDR3 coding sequence is TGTGCCAGCAGTAGACAGGGGAACTCCTACGAGCAGTACTTC. This sequence encodes CASSRQGNSYEQYF.

J is TRBJ2-5 and V is TRBV5-1, with D perhaps TRBD2 (6 bases). Trimming took off 4 bases at V and 5 bases at J, with 12 bases between the two ends. CDR1 is SGHRS, CDR2 YFSETQ, per germline. This CDR3 has 13 amino acids. CDR3 region: CASSPGGGETQYF. CDR3 DNA: TGCGCCAGCAGCCCGGGTGGGGGGGAGACCCAGTACTTC.

This chain connects TRBV11-1 to TRBJ2-7; possibly TRBD1 for D (6 bases). The CDR3 covers 16 residues. The germline V gene encodes CDR1 SGHAT and CDR2 FQDESV (reference sequence). V lost 1 base and J lost 6, with 19 bases in between. The CDR3: CASSLVPTGYVIEQYF. As DNA, the CDR3 is TGTGCCAGCAGCTTAGTCCCCACAGGGTACGTTATCGAGCAGTACTTC.